The source of this T cell receptor beta chain is a study of tissue T cells after allogeneic stem cell transplantation. Study-level results: Shared clones across patients were few; motif clustering revealed tissue-specific shared signatures. The patient cohort was small and clinically heterogeneous, with limited sampling depth.

In the case of this clone: Its specificity is not known. A much larger clone is a single base away; this may be a read error. All gene names here are mouse names. The missing CDR3 end, 1 residue past where the read stops, is filled in from the germline J gene.

Sequencing was performed with immunoSEQ multiplex PCR; in TCRdb, only in-frame clones are kept and a portion is missing. In the table there are several thousand clones, more than 45% of which are singletons. Germline values: CDR1 KGHPV, CDR2 FQNQEV (reference sequence). The CDR3 runs 15 residues. Time point given: mouse harvest day 7 after allogeneic transplant. Each mouse received 10^7 T-cell-depleted marrow cells plus 10^6 splenic CD5+ T cells by tail vein. B6 (H2b) cells into BALB/c (H2d) mice; tissues taken at day 7 or 14. The material sequenced was lymph node tissue. J is TRBJ2-1 and V is TRBV26, with TRBD1 identical over 8 bases. The origin of this receptor is a female BALB/c mouse given C57BL/6 T cells with graft-versus-host disease after an allogeneic hematopoietic cell transplant. The CDR3 loop reads CASSPQGAGYAGQFF. Partial CDR3 DNA: TGTGCCAGCAGTCCCCAGGGGGCAGGGTATGCTGGGCAGTTC.